The present T cell receptor (beta chain) was sequenced within a study of T cell responses to AZD1222 COVID-19 vaccine. General study findings and limits: The repertoires were collected only after the peak T cell response. Females made up more of the donors, who were largely white British, and clonal diversity may have come out too low. Spike-specific TCR breadth rose after two AZD1222 doses, and depth rose as well.

Concerning this clone itself: Its target is not known.

Clones were sequenced by immunoSEQ multiplex PCR, and TCRdb holds only the in-frame ones, with some missing. The sample records about 79,000 clones, just over 90% being singletons. The CDR3 extends over 13 amino acids. The germline CDR1 and CDR2 sequences are SNHLY and FYNNEI. V lost 6 bases to trimming and J lost 5 bases; unmatched junction nucleotides: 3. The sequencing used peripheral blood, collected on day 0 of MenACWY control vaccination. The clonotype originates from an adult in good health. The gene calls are TRBV2 and TRBJ2-5; 10 bases map to TRBD1. CDR3 coding DNA: TGTGCCAGCAGACGGACAGGGGGGGAGACCCAGTACTTC. Protein product: CASRRTGGETQYF.